Listed below are T cell receptor beta chains from one sample, sequenced in a study of identical twins. Using its own MiXCR run on the 5' RACE reads, TCRdb lists one record per CDR3 protein. The sample lists approximately 530,000 distinct CDR3 sequences, 20% to 25% occurring once. This same sample was also taken into another study, of yellow fever vaccine responses in identical twins.

Material: CD4+ T cells sorted from blood. All receptors come from a woman aged 18-29 years in good health. CDR3s include the opening cysteine and the closing phenylalanine or tryptophan. The D gene is left open where the match is weak. Clone size is not always given. Where it is, it says once, few, many or a class for expanded clones.

V gene: TRBV5-5; J gene: TRBJ1-4; clone size: few; D gene: TRBD1; CDR3 protein: CASSLMAGGEKLFF; CDR3 DNA: TGTGCCAGCAGCTTGATGGCAGGGGGCGAAAAACTGTTTTTT
V gene: TRBV5-1; J gene: TRBJ1-1; clone size: few; D gene: -; CDR3 protein: CASSLGQGLFTEAFF; CDR3 DNA: TGCGCCAGCAGCTTGGGTCAGGGGCTGTTCACTGAAGCTTTCTTT
V gene: TRBV6-1; J gene: TRBJ1-2; clone size: few; D gene: TRBD1; CDR3 protein: CASSPGTGGSGYTF; CDR3 DNA: TGTGCCAGCAGTCCAGGGACAGGGGGCTCTGGCTACACCTTC
V gene: TRBV6-5; J gene: TRBJ1-2; clone size: few; D gene: -; CDR3 protein: CASSYGGQGASGYTF; CDR3 DNA: TGTGCCAGCAGTTACGGGGGTCAGGGAGCAAGTGGCTACACCTTC
V gene: TRBV20-1; J gene: TRBJ2-2; clone size: -; D gene: TRBD1; CDR3 protein: CSAKSTGGATGELFF; CDR3 DNA: TGCAGTGCTAAAAGTACAGGGGGCGCCACCGGGGAGCTGTTTTTT
V gene: TRBV19; J gene: TRBJ1-1; clone size: -; D gene: -; CDR3 protein: CASTKWGMNTEAFF; CDR3 DNA: TGTGCCAGTACAAAATGGGGTATGAACACTGAAGCTTTCTTT
V gene: TRBV28; J gene: TRBJ2-1; clone size: few; D gene: TRBD2; CDR3 protein: CASQSAGGPYNEQFF; CDR3 DNA: TGTGCCAGCCAGTCGGCGGGAGGGCCTTACAATGAGCAGTTCTTC
V gene: TRBV6-6; J gene: TRBJ2-7; clone size: -; D gene: -; CDR3 protein: CASSYLSEQYF; CDR3 DNA: TGTGCCAGCAGTTACTTGAGCGAGCAGTACTTC
V gene: TRBV10-3; J gene: TRBJ2-7; clone size: few; D gene: -; CDR3 protein: CAISEAMGRYEQYF; CDR3 DNA: TGTGCCATCAGTGAGGCGATGGGGCGCTACGAGCAGTACTTC
V gene: TRBV5-1; J gene: TRBJ2-7; clone size: few; D gene: TRBD2; CDR3 protein: CASSFLGGPVIYEQYF; CDR3 DNA: TGCGCCAGCAGCTTTTTGGGAGGGCCTGTAATCTACGAGCAGTACTTC
V gene: TRBV5-6; J gene: TRBJ2-3; clone size: -; D gene: -; CDR3 protein: CASGSSDTQYF; CDR3 DNA: TGTGCCAGCGGGTCATCGGATACGCAGTATTTT
V gene: TRBV5-1; J gene: TRBJ2-1; clone size: few; D gene: -; CDR3 protein: CASSQHGSYNEQFF; CDR3 DNA: TGCGCCAGCAGCCAACACGGTTCCTACAATGAGCAGTTCTTC
V gene: TRBV5-5; J gene: TRBJ2-1; clone size: few; D gene: -; CDR3 protein: CASRMDIGRNEQFF; CDR3 DNA: TGTGCCAGCAGAATGGATATAGGACGTAATGAGCAGTTCTTC
V gene: TRBV12-3/TRBV12-4; J gene: TRBJ2-3; clone size: -; D gene: -; CDR3 protein: CASSLSRGSTDTQYF; CDR3 DNA: TGTGCCAGCAGTTTAAGTCGGGGGAGCACAGATACGCAGTATTTT
V gene: TRBV10-3; J gene: TRBJ2-2; clone size: few; D gene: -; CDR3 protein: CAISERTGELFF; CDR3 DNA: TGTGCCATCAGTGAAAGAACCGGGGAGCTGTTTTTT
V gene: TRBV7-3; J gene: TRBJ2-1; clone size: -; D gene: TRBD1; CDR3 protein: CASSLGDRVRNEQFF; CDR3 DNA: TGTGCCAGCAGCTTAGGTGACAGGGTACGGAATGAGCAGTTCTTC
V gene: TRBV18; J gene: TRBJ1-3; clone size: few; D gene: TRBD1; CDR3 protein: CASSPSTRGSSGNTIYF; CDR3 DNA: TGTGCCAGCTCACCATCGACCAGGGGGTCCTCTGGAAACACCATATATTTT
V gene: TRBV18; J gene: TRBJ2-2; clone size: few; D gene: -; CDR3 protein: CATPTPNTGELFF; CDR3 DNA: TGTGCCACCCCGACTCCAAACACCGGGGAGCTGTTTTTT
V gene: TRBV5-1; J gene: TRBJ2-6; clone size: -; D gene: -; CDR3 protein: CASSSGISSGANVLTF; CDR3 DNA: TGCGCCAGCAGTTCTGGGATAAGCTCTGGGGCCAACGTCCTGACTTTC
V gene: TRBV10-3; J gene: TRBJ2-1; clone size: few; D gene: TRBD2; CDR3 protein: CAIGLAGDYNEQFF; CDR3 DNA: TGTGCCATCGGGCTAGCGGGGGACTACAATGAGCAGTTCTTC
V gene: TRBV10-3; J gene: TRBJ2-5; clone size: -; D gene: -; CDR3 protein: CAISESAQQETQYF; CDR3 DNA: TGTGCCATCAGTGAGTCGGCGCAACAAGAGACCCAGTACTTC
V gene: TRBV20-1; J gene: TRBJ2-3; clone size: -; D gene: TRBD2; CDR3 protein: CSAVRYRGVGDTQYF; CDR3 DNA: TGCAGTGCTGTAAGATATCGGGGGGTCGGCGATACGCAGTATTTT
V gene: TRBV5-6; J gene: TRBJ2-1; clone size: -; D gene: -; CDR3 protein: CASSLVSAPEQFF; CDR3 DNA: TGTGCCAGCAGCTTGGTGTCTGCCCCCGAGCAGTTCTTC
V gene: TRBV7-8; J gene: TRBJ2-1; clone size: few; D gene: -; CDR3 protein: CASRQQYKDRYNEQFF; CDR3 DNA: TGTGCCAGCAGGCAACAATATAAGGATCGCTACAATGAGCAGTTCTTC
V gene: TRBV15; J gene: TRBJ1-1; clone size: few; D gene: -; CDR3 protein: CATSRSPVTAEAFF; CDR3 DNA: TGTGCCACCAGCAGATCCCCCGTGACAGCTGAAGCTTTCTTT
V gene: TRBV15; J gene: TRBJ2-3; clone size: -; D gene: -; CDR3 protein: CATSTPGRGTDTQYF; CDR3 DNA: TGTGCCACCAGCACGCCGGGACGGGGGACAGATACGCAGTATTTT
V gene: TRBV7-9; J gene: TRBJ2-2; clone size: -; D gene: -; CDR3 protein: CASSPIKGTGELFF; CDR3 DNA: TGTGCCAGCAGCCCGATTAAAGGCACCGGGGAGCTGTTTTTT
V gene: TRBV7-9; J gene: TRBJ1-1; clone size: few; D gene: -; CDR3 protein: CASSLQGRRAGTEAFF; CDR3 DNA: TGTGCCAGCAGCTTACAGGGAAGGAGAGCGGGCACTGAAGCTTTCTTT
V gene: TRBV5-1; J gene: TRBJ2-1; clone size: many; D gene: TRBD2; CDR3 protein: CASSLGKAGVLDNEQFF; CDR3 DNA: TGCGCCAGCAGCTTGGGAAAAGCGGGAGTTCTAGACAATGAGCAGTTCTTC
V gene: TRBV5-1; J gene: TRBJ2-3; clone size: few; D gene: -; CDR3 protein: CASSVGEADTQYF; CDR3 DNA: TGCGCCAGCAGCGTGGGGGAGGCAGATACGCAGTATTTT
V gene: TRBV11-2; J gene: TRBJ2-1; clone size: few; D gene: TRBD2; CDR3 protein: CASSFRTGGWSTSGGDEQFF; CDR3 DNA: TGTGCCAGCAGCTTCCGGACAGGGGGCTGGAGTACTAGCGGGGGGGATGAGCAGTTCTTC
V gene: TRBV5-1; J gene: TRBJ2-3; clone size: -; D gene: -; CDR3 protein: CASSLSKVTDTQYF; CDR3 DNA: TGCGCCAGCAGCTTAAGCAAGGTCACAGATACGCAGTATTTT
V gene: TRBV7-9; J gene: TRBJ2-7; clone size: -; D gene: -; CDR3 protein: CASSFTSGPSYEQYF; CDR3 DNA: TGTGCCAGCAGCTTTACCTCGGGACCAAGCTACGAGCAGTACTTC
V gene: TRBV7-2; J gene: TRBJ1-1; clone size: -; D gene: -; CDR3 protein: CASSLAEGLNTEAFF; CDR3 DNA: TGTGCCAGCAGCTTAGCGGAGGGATTGAACACTGAAGCTTTCTTT
V gene: TRBV14; J gene: TRBJ2-1; clone size: -; D gene: -; CDR3 protein: CASSQGPGRQPEEFF; CDR3 DNA: TGTGCCAGCAGCCAAGGTCCTGGGCGACAGCCCGAGGAGTTCTTC
V gene: TRBV24-1; J gene: TRBJ2-6; clone size: -; D gene: -; CDR3 protein: CATSEASGANVLTF; CDR3 DNA: TGTGCCACCAGTGAGGCCTCTGGGGCCAACGTCCTGACTTTC
V gene: TRBV10-3; J gene: TRBJ2-3; clone size: -; D gene: TRBD1; CDR3 protein: CAISESTGVADTQYF; CDR3 DNA: TGTGCCATCAGTGAGTCGACAGGGGTGGCAGATACGCAGTATTTT
V gene: TRBV20-1; J gene: TRBJ2-1; clone size: -; D gene: -; CDR3 protein: CSVPEQFF; CDR3 DNA: TGCAGTGTTCCTGAGCAGTTCTTC
V gene: TRBV7-2; J gene: TRBJ1-4; clone size: -; D gene: TRBD1; CDR3 protein: CASSFAPGQGAANEKLFF; CDR3 DNA: TGTGCCAGCAGCTTCGCTCCGGGACAGGGTGCAGCTAATGAAAAACTGTTTTTT
V gene: TRBV3-1; J gene: TRBJ2-3; clone size: few; D gene: -; CDR3 protein: CASSPTTVTDTQYF; CDR3 DNA: TGTGCCAGCAGCCCAACGACTGTCACAGATACGCAGTATTTT
V gene: TRBV5-1; J gene: TRBJ2-3; clone size: -; D gene: TRBD1; CDR3 protein: CASTRDRGTDTQYF; CDR3 DNA: TGCGCCAGCACCCGGGACAGGGGGACAGATACGCAGTATTTT
V gene: TRBV27; J gene: TRBJ2-2; clone size: -; D gene: TRBD1; CDR3 protein: CASSLLQGAAGELFF; CDR3 DNA: TGTGCCAGCAGTTTACTACAGGGGGCGGCCGGGGAGCTGTTTTTT
V gene: TRBV7-8; J gene: TRBJ2-1; clone size: few; D gene: -; CDR3 protein: CASSSTLADHNEQFF; CDR3 DNA: TGTGCCAGCAGCTCCACATTAGCGGATCACAATGAGCAGTTCTTC
V gene: TRBV6-1; J gene: TRBJ2-7; clone size: -; D gene: TRBD2; CDR3 protein: CASRFSGTYEQYF; CDR3 DNA: TGTGCCAGCAGATTTAGCGGGACCTACGAGCAGTACTTC
V gene: TRBV29-1; J gene: TRBJ2-1; clone size: -; D gene: -; CDR3 protein: CSALRGSSYNEQFF; CDR3 DNA: TGCAGCGCCTTGAGGGGTAGCTCCTACAATGAGCAGTTCTTC
V gene: TRBV5-1; J gene: TRBJ2-1; clone size: -; D gene: TRBD1; CDR3 protein: CASSIQQGAGEQFF; CDR3 DNA: TGCGCCAGCAGCATCCAACAGGGGGCGGGGGAGCAGTTCTTC
V gene: TRBV12-3/TRBV12-4; J gene: TRBJ1-4; clone size: few; D gene: TRBD1; CDR3 protein: CASSPPGQGRKLFF; CDR3 DNA: TGTGCCAGCAGTCCCCCGGGACAGGGCCGAAAACTGTTTTTT
V gene: TRBV5-1; J gene: TRBJ1-2; clone size: -; D gene: -; CDR3 protein: CASSSTVNSGGYTF; CDR3 DNA: TGCGCCAGCAGCTCCACAGTGAACTCGGGAGGCTACACCTTC
V gene: TRBV29-1; J gene: TRBJ2-3; clone size: -; D gene: -; CDR3 protein: CSDAGPPSTDTQYF; CDR3 DNA: TGCAGCGACGCCGGGCCTCCCTCCACAGATACGCAGTATTTT
V gene: TRBV5-1; J gene: TRBJ2-2; clone size: -; D gene: TRBD1; CDR3 protein: CASSSGTGGTGELFF; CDR3 DNA: TGCGCCAGCAGCTCCGGGACAGGGGGCACCGGGGAGCTGTTTTTT
V gene: TRBV6-1; J gene: TRBJ2-1; clone size: -; D gene: -; CDR3 protein: CASSEVTVYNEQFF; CDR3 DNA: TGTGCCAGCAGTGAAGTTACGGTTTACAATGAGCAGTTCTTC
V gene: TRBV4-2; J gene: TRBJ1-2; clone size: few; D gene: -; CDR3 protein: CASSQDLVRPNYGYTF; CDR3 DNA: TGTGCCAGCAGCCAAGATTTAGTCAGACCTAACTATGGCTACACCTTC
V gene: TRBV20-1; J gene: TRBJ2-1; clone size: -; D gene: -; CDR3 protein: CSATRAAGRNEQFF; CDR3 DNA: TGCAGTGCTACCCGCGCGGCGGGGCGCAATGAGCAGTTCTTC
V gene: TRBV23-1; J gene: TRBJ2-7; clone size: -; D gene: -; CDR3 protein: CASSQSRRRNEQYF; CDR3 DNA: TGCGCCAGCAGTCAATCCCGCCGGAGGAACGAGCAGTACTTC
V gene: TRBV12-3/TRBV12-4; J gene: TRBJ2-1; clone size: -; D gene: TRBD2; CDR3 protein: CASSLRGGENEQFF; CDR3 DNA: TGTGCCAGCAGTTTACGGGGGGGAGAGAATGAGCAGTTCTTC